The T cell receptor (beta chain) described here comes from a study of blood T cell repertoires in COVID-19. Germline-derived CDR1 and CDR2 are SNHLY and FYNNEI. V lost 2 bases and J lost 5, with 9 bases in between. The CDR3 is 14 amino acids. Sequenced by immunoSEQ multiplex PCR; TCRdb stores in-frame clones only, minus some. The sample has approximately 230,000 clones; 75% to 95% are singletons. The chain links TRBV2 to TRBJ1-4, with no clear D. This clonotype was obtained from a woman aged 18-29 years who had recovered from COVID-19. Source material: PBMCs or T cells enriched from blood (not recorded which). The CDR3 nucleotides are TGTGCCAGCAGTGAAAATCCACGGAATGAAAAACTGTTTTTT. It specifies CASSENPRNEKLFF. The full variable domain, completed using reference TRBV2 and TRBJ1-4, is EPEVTQTPSHQVTQMGQEVILRCVPISNHLYFYWYRQILGQKVEFLVSFYNNEISEKSEIFDDQFSVERPDGSNFTLKIRSTKLEDSAMYFCASSENPRNEKLFFGSGTQLSVL.